This record looks at one T cell receptor (beta chain) sequence and its context. As yet, its antigen is unknown. The junction departs from the called germline gene at one end, perhaps through a read error. The template, roughly 0.45 ug total RNA, yielded TCR beta cDNA made with a constant-region primer. Amplification in three nested multiplex PCR rounds with slightly modified ARM-PCR gave rise to TCR beta libraries. The study ran its first two PCR rounds for around 10 cycles each, using TRBV1-TRBV30 forward primers and a C-beta reverse primer. One entry per CDR3 protein, called by TCRdb with MiXCR from the multiplex PCR reads. The table records tens of thousands of distinct CDR3 sequences, approximately 74% of them present only once. The sample is drawn from a study of tumor-infiltrating lymphocytes in primary liver carcinoma. Study at large: Both sexes were represented among patients, who were 30 to 69 years old.

The source material, roughly 18-32 mg of unsorted bulk tissue, was used to co-extract RNA and DNA. Whole-study results and caveats: Just about 7.5-24% of leading clones were found in every one of five regions.

CDR3 length: 16 residues. The germline gives CDR1 KGHSH, CDR2 LQKENI. The receptor was derived from a man between 35 and 55 years old with primary liver carcinoma and hepatitis B virus infection. Specimen: liver tumor tissue from sampling region 4. Subset here: tumor region T4, right-lateral pole. The chain recombines TRBV18 with TRBJ2-1, with TRBD1 matching 7 bases. Here the CDR3 reads CGSSPRGTENNNEQFF. The DNA of the CDR3 is TGTGGCAGCTCACCACGTGGGACAGAGAATAACAATGAGCAGTTCTTC.